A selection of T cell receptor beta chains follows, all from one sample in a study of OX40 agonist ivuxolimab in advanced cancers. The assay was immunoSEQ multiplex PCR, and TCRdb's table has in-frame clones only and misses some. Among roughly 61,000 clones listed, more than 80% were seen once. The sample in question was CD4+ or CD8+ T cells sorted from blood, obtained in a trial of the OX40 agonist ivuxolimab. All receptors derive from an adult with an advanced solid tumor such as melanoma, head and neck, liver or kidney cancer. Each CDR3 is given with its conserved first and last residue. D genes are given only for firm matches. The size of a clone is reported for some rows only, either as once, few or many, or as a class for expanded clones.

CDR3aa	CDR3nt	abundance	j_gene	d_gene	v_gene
CASGRDSHQPQHF	TGTGCCAGCGGCCGAGACAGCCATCAGCCCCAGCATTTT	NA	TRBJ1-5	NA	TRBV2
CARSLNREAETQYF	TGTGCCAGAAGCTTGAACAGGGAAGCAGAGACCCAGTACTTC	NA	TRBJ2-5	NA	TRBV5-3
CASSRATGQGRRTEAFF	TGTGCCAGCTCACGGGCAACCGGACAGGGGCGTAGGACTGAAGCTTTCTTT	NA	TRBJ1-1	TRBD1	TRBV18
CASSLELGLQNLYYEQYF	TGCGCCAGCAGCTTGGAGTTGGGACTCCAAAACCTTTACTACGAGCAGTACTTC	NA	TRBJ2-7	NA	TRBV5-1
CASIIGRNCLSSYEQYF	TGTGCCAGCATCATCGGACGGAATTGTCTAAGCTCCTACGAGCAGTACTTC	NA	TRBJ2-7	NA	TRBV7-7
CASSYMTGRYTEAFF	TGTGCCAGCAGTTATATGACAGGGAGGTACACTGAAGCTTTCTTT	NA	TRBJ1-1	TRBD1	TRBV28
CASRIAGGYTDTQYF	TGTGCCAGCAGGATAGCGGGGGGATACACAGATACGCAGTATTTT	NA	TRBJ2-3	TRBD2	TRBV2
CASSLGFRGSQETQYF	TGTGCCAGCAGCCTCGGATTTCGCGGGAGTCAAGAGACCCAGTACTTC	NA	TRBJ2-5	TRBD2	TRBV7-3
CASSLRTGARNTEAFF	TGTGCCAGCAGCCTTCGGACAGGGGCTCGGAACACTGAAGCTTTCTTT	few	TRBJ1-1	TRBD1	TRBV14
CASSPRQGFSGELFF	TGTGCCAGCAGTCCCCGACAGGGATTCAGCGGGGAGCTGTTTTTT	NA	TRBJ2-2	TRBD1	TRBV6-4
CASSSPRGRPGNTIYF	TGTGCCAGCAGCTCCCCTCGGGGCAGGCCGGGAAACACCATATATTTT	NA	TRBJ1-3	NA	TRBV7-8
CASSFGQNPTEAFF	TGTGCCAGCAGCTTCGGCCAGAACCCTACTGAAGCTTTCTTT	once	TRBJ1-1	NA	TRBV7-8
CASSWRTLPTDYNSPLHF	TGTGCCAGCAGCTGGCGGACTCTACCGACGGATTATAATTCACCCCTCCACTTT	once	TRBJ1-6	NA	TRBV5-6
CASSFRRFHSNQPQHF	TGTGCCAGCAGCTTTAGAAGGTTCCATAGCAATCAGCCCCAGCATTTT	NA	TRBJ1-5	NA	TRBV5-7
CASSLGTGLLGGNQPQHF	TGTGCCAGCAGCCTAGGGACAGGTCTCCTAGGGGGCAATCAGCCCCAGCATTTT	NA	TRBJ1-5	TRBD1	TRBV5-8
CASSTPGQGANYGYTF	TGTGCCAGCAGTACGCCGGGACAGGGTGCTAACTATGGCTACACCTTC	NA	TRBJ1-2	TRBD1	TRBV28
CSVGQRSYNEQFF	TGCAGCGTCGGACAGCGGTCCTACAATGAGCAGTTCTTC	NA	TRBJ2-1	NA	TRBV29-1
CASSVGRGPYGYTF	TGTGCCAGCAGTGTAGGTCGGGGTCCTTATGGCTACACCTTC	NA	TRBJ1-2	NA	TRBV6-1
CASSLPPAGEQFF	TGTGCCAGCAGTCTCCCCCCCGCTGGTGAGCAGTTCTTC	NA	TRBJ2-1	NA	TRBV27
CASSPTTGGSYNSPLHF	TGTGCCAGCAGTCCAACCACAGGGGGCTCCTATAATTCACCCCTCCACTTT	NA	TRBJ1-6	TRBD1	TRBV27
CASSTGPPSYEQYF	TGTGCCAGCTCGACGGGTCCCCCCTCCTACGAGCAGTACTTC	once	TRBJ2-7	NA	TRBV2
CASSSMTSLEGTQYF	TGTGCCAGCAGCTCTATGACTAGCCTTGAGGGTACGCAGTATTTT	NA	TRBJ2-3	TRBD2	TRBV11-3
CASSLGPTSGNTIYF	TGTGCCAGCAGCTTAGGCCCAACCTCTGGAAACACCATATATTTT	NA	TRBJ1-3	NA	TRBV11-2
CASSSSDRGPWETQYF	TGTGCCAGCAGCAGCTCCGACAGGGGCCCTTGGGAGACCCAGTACTTC	NA	TRBJ2-5	TRBD1	TRBV7-9
CASSARGGARTDTQYF	TGTGCCAGCAGCGCACGCGGGGGGGCCCGCACAGATACGCAGTATTTT	once	TRBJ2-3	TRBD2	TRBV7-9
CASSSADGRYELGQPQHF	TGCGCCAGCAGCTCGGCTGACGGCCGCTACGAATTGGGTCAGCCCCAGCATTTT	NA	TRBJ1-5	NA	TRBV5-1
CASSITGVGNTEAFF	TGTGCCAGCAGCATTACAGGGGTGGGGAACACTGAAGCTTTCTTT	NA	TRBJ1-1	TRBD1	TRBV7-9
CASSPMMEQETQYF	TGTGCCAGCAGCCCCATGATGGAACAAGAGACCCAGTACTTC	NA	TRBJ2-5	NA	TRBV7-8
CASSVVPAGAYEQYF	TGTGCCAGCAGCGTAGTACCAGCGGGGGCCTACGAGCAGTACTTC	once	TRBJ2-7	TRBD2	TRBV9
CASSQVPPGHTEAFF	TGTGCCAGCAGCCAAGTGCCACCGGGACACACAGAAGCTTTCTTT	NA	TRBJ1-1	NA	TRBV4-2
CASSEGLTETQYF	TGTGCCAGTAGTGAGGGATTGACAGAGACCCAGTACTTC	NA	TRBJ2-5	NA	TRBV19
CASSPRKTSGANVLTF	TGTGCCAGCAGCCCTAGAAAAACCTCTGGGGCCAACGTCCTGACTTTC	NA	TRBJ2-6	NA	TRBV5-8
CASSVGAGLDTQYF	TGTGCCAGCAGTGTGGGAGCGGGCTTAGATACGCAGTATTTT	NA	TRBJ2-3	NA	TRBV2
CASSLGAGGSTDTQYF	TGTGCCAGCAGCTTAGGAGCGGGGGGGAGCACAGATACGCAGTATTTT	NA	TRBJ2-3	TRBD2	TRBV7-6
CASTGGNSYEQYF	TGTGCCAGCACGGGAGGCAACTCCTACGAGCAGTACTTC	NA	TRBJ2-7	TRBD2	TRBV28
CASGTQETQYF	TGTGCCAGTGGGACCCAAGAGACCCAGTACTTC	NA	TRBJ2-5	NA	TRBV19
CASTPRRGQPQHF	TGTGCCAGCACCCCCCGGAGGGGTCAGCCCCAGCATTTT	few	TRBJ1-5	NA	TRBV6-1
CASSRTGRMEETQYF	TGCGCCAGCAGTAGAACCGGGCGGATGGAAGAGACCCAGTACTTC	NA	TRBJ2-5	NA	TRBV23-1